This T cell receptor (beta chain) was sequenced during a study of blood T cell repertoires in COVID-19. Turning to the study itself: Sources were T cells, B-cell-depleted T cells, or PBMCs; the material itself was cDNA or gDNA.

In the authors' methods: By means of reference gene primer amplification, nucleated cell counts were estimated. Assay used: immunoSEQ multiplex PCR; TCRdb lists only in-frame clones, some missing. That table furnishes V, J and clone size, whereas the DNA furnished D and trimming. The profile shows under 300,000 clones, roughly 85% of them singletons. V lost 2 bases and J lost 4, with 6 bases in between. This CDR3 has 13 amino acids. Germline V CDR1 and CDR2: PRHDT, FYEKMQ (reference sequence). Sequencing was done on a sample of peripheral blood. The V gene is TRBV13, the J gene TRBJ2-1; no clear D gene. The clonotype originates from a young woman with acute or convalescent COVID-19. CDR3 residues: CASSLRTYNEQFF. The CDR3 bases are TGTGCCAGCAGCTTAAGAACATACAATGAGCAGTTCTTC.